This TCR beta chain derives from a study of blood T cells in healthy people across ages. Study outcomes and limitations: As age increased, TCR beta diversity per million T cells fell in a roughly linear fashion.

This CDR3 is built from 17 residues. J gave up 0 bases and V 3 bases, and 7 bases lay outside the gene matches. Germline V lookup: CDR1 WSHSY, CDR2 SAAADI. As regards this clonotype: Its antigen is still unknown.

A J-beta primer mix and a sample-barcoded 5' primer were used in a second PCR of about 6 to 12 cycles. Each cDNA was tagged by a template-switch adaptor containing 12 random nucleotides. Using its own MiXCR run on the 5' RACE reads, TCRdb lists one record per CDR3 protein. The table lists some 1.5 million distinct CDR3 sequences, 25% to 30% of them singletons. The rearrangement links TRBV10-2 to TRBJ2-1; TRBD2 matches at 8 bases. The sequence was collected from a woman in her twenties or thirties in good health. Sequencing was carried out using blood. The CDR3 coding sequence is TGCGCCAGCAGTGATTCGGCGGGGGGCCGCTCCTACAATGAGCAGTTCTTC. This translates into CASSDSAGGRSYNEQFF.